The 22 T cell receptor beta chains in this list originate from one sample, sequenced in a study of response to subunit inactivated influenza vaccine. Each CDR3 protein is one row after TCRdb ran MiXCR on the RT-PCR reads. The profile shows 450,000 to 600,000 distinct CDR3 sequences, around 7.9% of them singletons. The sample consisted of PBMCs from blood, taken about 24 months after vaccination. The receptors stem from a man in his fifties or sixties who received an inactivated influenza vaccine.

This clonotype was observed a handful of times. The chain joins TRBV11-2 to TRBJ2-5; TRBD1 might be the D (5 bases). The germline V and J ends were trimmed by 6 bases and 2 bases, with 13 bases remaining between them. The CDR3 covers 14 residues. The V gene's germline CDR1 is SGHAT and CDR2 FQNNGV. The CDR3 nucleotides are TGTGCCAGCAGTGACAGATTCGTTCAAGAGACCCAGTACTTC. Translating it yields CASSDRFVQETQYF.

This clonotype was recorded a few times. The chain uses TRBV5-8 and TRBJ1-1; TRBD1 agrees at 8 bases. The J segment lost 5 bases and the V segment lost 1 base, leaving 7 bases of the junction unmatched. The germline gives CDR1 SGHTS, CDR2 YDEGEE. This CDR3 spans 15 amino acids. The CDR3 DNA reads TGTGCCAGCAGCTTGCAGGGGGCGGGGGATACTGAAGCTTTCTTT. Residues: CASSLQGAGDTEAFF.

In regard to this clonotype: The CDR3 ends on some other residue instead of the conserved phenylalanine or tryptophan, so this is likely a read error. The chain is built from TRBV20-1 and TRBJ1-1; D not certain. V lost 0 bases and J lost 4, with 15 bases in between. In germline, CDR1 is DFQATT, CDR2 SNEGSKA (reference sequence). The CDR3 is 15 amino acids. The DNA of the CDR3 is TGCAGTGCTAGAGAGGCAACCAGGACCATCACTGAAGCTTTCTTA. It encodes CSAREATRTITEAFL.

In its sample, this clonotype was seen many times. This chain uses TRBV12-3 or TRBV12-4 with TRBJ1-6; no reliable D call. The V gene lost 1 base and the J gene lost 4 bases, with 5 bases spanning the gap. This CDR3 contains 14 residues. The CDR3 bases are TGTGCCAGCAGTTTAGGGGGATATAATTCACCCCTCCACTTT. This sequence encodes CASSLGGYNSPLHF.

The chain is built from TRBV11-2 and TRBJ1-5, with D unclear. Germline V lookup: CDR1 SGHAT, CDR2 FQNNGV. The CDR3 contains 16 residues. V shed 2 bases and J shed 3 bases, with 14 bases lying between them. The CDR3 loop reads CASSLNGGGSNQPQHF. CDR3 DNA sequence: TGTGCCAGCAGCTTAAATGGAGGCGGGTCCAATCAGCCCCAGCATTTT.

There are a few counts of this clonotype. The CDR3 sequence: CASTSGTGETQYF. CDR3 nucleotides: TGTGCCAGTACCAGCGGGACAGGGGAGACCCAGTACTTC. V gene TRBV28 combines with J gene TRBJ2-5; 9 nucleotides line up with TRBD1. Germline loops: CDR1 MDHEN, CDR2 SYDVKM. This CDR3 has 13 amino acids. J gave up 5 bases and V 9 bases, and 7 bases lay outside the gene matches. Using reference TRBV28 and TRBJ2-5 for the parts outside the CDR3, the full variable domain is DVKVTQSSRYLVKRTGEKVFLECVQDMDHENMFWYRQDPGLGLRLIYFSYDVKMKEKGDIPEGYSVSREKKERFSLILESASTNQTSMYLCASTSGTGETQYFGPGTRLLVL.

The rearrangement joins TRBV30 to TRBJ2-7, with TRBD1 as a possible D gene (5 bases). The germline CDR1 and CDR2 sequences are GTSNPN and SVGIG (reference sequence). Trimming removed 5 bases at V and 5 bases at J, with 10 bases between. The CDR3 spans 11 residues. CDR3 DNA sequence: TGTGCCTGGGGGGCGGCGGACGAGCAGTACTTC. Translating gives CAWGAADEQYF. The full variable domain, completed using reference TRBV30 and TRBJ2-7, is SQTIHQWPATLVQPVGSPLSLECTVEGTSNPNLYWYRQAAGRGLQLLFYSVGIGQISSEVPQNLSASRPQDRQFILSSKKLLLSDSGFYLCAWGAADEQYFGPGTRLTVT.

The sample holds a few counts of this clonotype. This rearrangement joins TRBV24-1 to TRBJ2-3, with 8 bases aligning to TRBD1. CDR1 is KGHDR, CDR2 SFDVKD, per germline. CDR3 length equals 14 residues. V shed 0 bases, J shed 7 bases, and the junction held 2 bases outside the gene matches. CDR3 sequence: CATSDLWTGNTQYF. In DNA, the CDR3 is TGTGCCACCAGTGATTTGTGGACAGGGAATACGCAGTATTTT.

In its sample, this clonotype was seen a few times. V and J are TRBV11-2 and TRBJ2-1, with no clear D. The V and J ends lost 0 bases and 0 bases respectively, with 9 bases between them. CDR1 and CDR2 (germline): SGHAT, FQNNGV. CDR3 length: 16 residues. The chain's CDR3 is CASSLDHTNSYNEQFF. The CDR3 DNA sequence: TGTGCCAGCAGCTTAGATCATACAAACTCCTACAATGAGCAGTTCTTC.

This clonotype was observed a few times. The chain couples TRBV7-2 to TRBJ2-1; TRBD2 matches at 8 bases. V shed 5 bases, J shed 11 bases, and the junction held 8 bases outside the gene matches. Germline-derived CDR1 and CDR2 are SGHTA and FQGNSA. The CDR3 is 13 residues long. CDR3 residues: CASSNRKREQQFF. In DNA, the CDR3 is TGTGCCAGCAGCAACCGGAAGCGGGAGCAGCAGTTCTTC.

This clonotype came up a few times. V usage is TRBV7-2 and J usage is TRBJ1-1; D possibly corresponds to TRBD1 (6 bases). This CDR3 contains 14 residues. CDR1 SGHTA and CDR2 FQGNSA come from the germline V gene. Trimming removed 4 bases at V and 1 base at J, with 10 bases between. DNA of the CDR3: TGTGCCAGCAGCTGGGGCAGGGGGAACACTGAAGCTTTCTTT. As protein: CASSWGRGNTEAFF.

This clonotype was seen at least ten times. The genes are TRBV20-1 and TRBJ1-1, with TRBD1 matching over 7 bases. V lost 5 bases to trimming and J lost 0 bases; unmatched junction nucleotides: 3. The germline CDR1 and CDR2 sequences are DFQATT and SNEGSKA (reference sequence). CDR3 length: 13 amino acids. This CDR3 is CSAATGLNTEAFF. The CDR3 DNA reads TGCAGTGCTGCGACAGGGCTGAACACTGAAGCTTTCTTT.

This clonotype was recorded a few times. The chain recombines TRBV29-1 with TRBJ2-3, with a weak D call TRBD2 (5 bases). Germline CDR1 is SQVTM and CDR2 is ANQGSEA. The CDR3 contains 13 residues. V lost 3 bases to trimming and J lost 4 bases, with 11 bases between them. CDR3 bases: TGCAGCGTTGATGCTAGGCGGGCAGATACGCAGTATTTT. It yields the protein CSVDARRADTQYF.

This clonotype was picked up many times. The chain employs TRBV29-1 and TRBJ2-3, with D perhaps TRBD2 (6 bases). Per germline, CDR1 SQVTM and CDR2 ANQGSEA. The CDR3 sequence is 12 residues long. V was cut by 4 bases and J by 1 base, with 6 bases left in between. CDR3 nucleotides: TGCAGCGTTGGGAGGGGCACAGATACGCAGTATTTT. It codes for CSVGRGTDTQYF.

At least ten counts were recorded for this clonotype. V gene TRBV5-1 combines with J gene TRBJ2-1, with 10 positions matching TRBD1. V lost 0 bases and J lost 4; bases outside the gene matches: 10. This CDR3 spans 18 amino acids. Germline V gene lookup returns CDR1 SGHRS and CDR2 YFSETQ. CDR3 residues: CASSLVGVGQGPYNEQFF. The CDR3 region has the DNA TGCGCCAGCAGCTTGGTGGGTGTGGGACAGGGGCCATACAATGAGCAGTTCTTC.

This clonotype has just a few counts. V is TRBV12-3 or TRBV12-4 and J is TRBJ1-3; D unresolved. This CDR3 comprises 16 residues. V was clipped by 1 base and J by 2 bases, with 12 bases between them. This chain's CDR3 is CASSLVPIRAGNTIYF. DNA for the CDR3: TGTGCCAGCAGTTTAGTTCCAATACGGGCTGGAAACACCATATATTTT.

Note on this clonotype: The CDR3 carries no conserved terminal phenylalanine or tryptophan, so it likely arises from a read error. The DNA is left out, because the CDR3 cannot be placed on it with certainty; the CDR3 is given as TCRdb lists it. The chain combines TRBV7-2 with TRBJ2-3; TRBD1, the table's D call, lacks a check against the DNA. The CDR3 totals 13 residues, both ends included. Germline V gene lookup returns CDR1 SGHTA and CDR2 FQGNSA. The CDR3 is CASSLTATSSPLI.

This clonotype was counted a few times. The chain joins TRBV7-9 to TRBJ2-2, with a possible D match to TRBD1 (5 bases). CDR3 length: 13 residues. From germline, CDR1 is SEHNR and CDR2 FQNEAQ (reference sequence). Trimming took 7 bases from V and 1 from J, leaving 7 bases between them. The chain's CDR3 is CASNGQNTGELFF. The CDR3 region has the DNA TGTGCCAGCAACGGACAGAACACCGGGGAGCTGTTTTTT. Full variable domain (remainder filled in from reference TRBV7-9 and TRBJ2-2): DTGVSQNPRHKITKRGQNVTFRCDPISEHNRLYWYRQTLGQGPEFLTYFQNEAQLEKSRLLSDRFSAERPKGSFSTLEIQRTEQGDSAMYLCASNGQNTGELFFGEGSRLTVL.

This clonotype appeared a few times. The rearrangement uses TRBV11-2 and TRBJ2-1; D uncertain. CDR3 length: 15 amino acids. Germline CDR1 is SGHAT and CDR2 is FQNNGV. Trimming removed 1 base at V and 4 bases at J, with 11 bases between. The CDR3 nucleotides read TGTGCCAGCAGCTTAGTAGGGTCCTTGTACAATGAGCAGTTCTTC. Its translation is CASSLVGSLYNEQFF. The full variable domain, completed using reference TRBV11-2 and TRBJ2-1, is EAGVAQSPRYKIIEKRQSVAFWCNPISGHATLYWYQQILGQGPKLLIQFQNNGVVDDSQLPKDRFSAERLKGVDSTLKIQPAKLEDSAVYLCASSLVGSLYNEQFFGPGTRLTVL.

This clonotype was seen only a few times. The chain recombines TRBV4-3 with TRBJ1-2; D not certain. There are 14 residues in the CDR3. V dropped 0 bases and J dropped 8 bases, with 13 bases sitting between them. In germline, CDR1 is LGHNA, CDR2 YSLEER. Here the CDR3 reads CASSQDFAEEGYTF. Here the CDR3 DNA reads TGCGCCAGCAGCCAAGATTTTGCGGAGGAAGGCTACACCTTC.

This clonotype turned up a few times. V gene TRBV4-1 combines with J gene TRBJ2-2, with TRBD2 identical over 7 bases. The germline gives CDR1 MGHRA, CDR2 YSYEKL. The J segment lost 3 bases and the V segment lost 4 bases, leaving 8 bases of the junction unmatched. This CDR3 contains 16 residues. The CDR3, as DNA: TGCGCCAGCAGCCGCGGGACTAAGGGACACACCGGGGAGCTGTTTTTT. Protein product: CASSRGTKGHTGELFF.

This clonotype was seen a handful of times. The chain carries TRBV20-1 and TRBJ1-1, with TRBD1 matching 8 bases. The V gene's germline CDR1 is DFQATT and CDR2 SNEGSKA (reference sequence). V shed 3 bases and J 7 bases; nucleotides not matched to a gene: 16. The CDR3 is 16 amino acids. CDR3 amino acids: CSASEFGRGTGVEAFF. The DNA of the CDR3 is TGCAGTGCTAGTGAATTCGGGCGGGGGACAGGCGTTGAAGCTTTCTTT.